The sequence of this TCR beta chain was determined in a study of blood T cell repertoires in COVID-19. Study at large: Whether acute or convalescent, the COVID-19 samples came from the United States, Italy and Spain. Sources were T cells, B-cell-depleted T cells, or PBMCs; the material itself was cDNA or gDNA.

Methods used by the authors: Amplifying reference gene primers gave estimates of nucleated cell counts. Sequencing used immunoSEQ multiplex PCR; TCRdb keeps in-frame clones, though not all of them. The V and J calls and clone size are taken from that table; D and trimming were inferred from the DNA. The table includes hundreds of thousands of clones, about 85% detected once. The sequencing input was peripheral blood. This receptor was identified in a man between 40 and 49 years old with acute or convalescent COVID-19.

This chain's CDR3 is CASRDRSGGTYEQYF. The CDR3 DNA follows: TGCGCCAGCAGAGACCGAAGCGGGGGGACCTACGAGCAGTACTTC. This chain joins TRBV5-1 and TRBJ2-7; 9 bases match TRBD2. The CDR3 is made up of 15 amino acids. Germline CDR1 and CDR2: SGHRS and YFSETQ. V shed 5 bases, J shed 2 bases, and the junction held 8 bases outside the gene matches.